There are many counts of the clone carrying this TCR beta chain. The antigen is unknown. V lost 6 bases and J lost 2, with 19 bases in between. This CDR3 has 16 residues. CDR1 MNHEY and CDR2 SVGAGI come from the germline V gene. As part of library construction, unique molecular identifiers were attached to individual cDNA molecules. TCRdb used MiXCR to reprocess the 5' RACE reads, holding one entry per CDR3 protein. This table holds more than 55,000 distinct CDR3 sequences, 13% found once. The data were taken from a study of early T cells in non-severe SARS-CoV-2 infection. Study in general: Chains were unpaired, as sequencing was done on bulk RNA from unsorted whole blood.

Findings of the study overall: There was a bias toward anti-spike CD8 responses in VDJdb matching, which missed private and CD4 specificities.

The receptor's source is an adult who was a healthcare worker with PCR-confirmed SARS-CoV-2 infection or an uninfected control (not recorded which). This sequence joins TRBV6-5 and TRBJ1-1; D may be TRBD1 (6 bases). This sample comprised whole blood, obtained at baseline. The CDR3 loop reads CASRREGGRQNTEAFF. As DNA, the CDR3 is TGTGCCAGCAGAAGAGAGGGGGGCAGACAAAACACTGAAGCTTTCTTT.